What follows are 14 T cell receptor beta chains derived from one specimen sequenced in a study of response to subunit inactivated influenza vaccine. TCRdb reprocessed the RT-PCR reads via MiXCR and lists one record per CDR3 protein. The sample shows about 170,000 distinct CDR3 sequences, about 10% of them seen only once. The sequencing used CD8+ T cells sorted from PBMCs, collected roughly 24 months after vaccination. The receptors were sampled from a man between 50 and 75 years old who received an inactivated influenza vaccine.

The chain is built from TRBV28 and TRBJ2-5, with 8 nucleotides matching TRBD2. The CDR3 covers 15 residues. The trim removed 3 bases at V and 9 bases at J, leaving 12 bases unmatched. The germline gives CDR1 MDHEN, CDR2 SYDVKM. The CDR3 DNA reads TGTGCCAGCAGTTTTACGCGGGGGGCGGGCTCGGCCCAGTACTTC. It codes for CASSFTRGAGSAQYF.

This clonotype appeared many times. The chain links TRBV9 to TRBJ2-1; 10 bases agree with TRBD1. This CDR3 has 16 residues. Losses at the gene ends were 0 bases for V and 7 bases for J; bases not matched to a gene: 7. Germline loops: CDR1 SGDLS, CDR2 YYNGEE. CDR3 nucleotides: TGTGCCAGCAGCGTAGATAGGGACAGGGGTGTGAATGAGCAGTTCTTC. This sequence encodes CASSVDRDRGVNEQFF.

This clonotype was observed many times. The gene calls are TRBV30 and TRBJ2-1, with a tentative D call TRBD2 (7 bases). CDR1 is GTSNPN, CDR2 SVGIG, per germline (reference sequence). V was cut by 3 bases and J by 3 bases, with 12 bases left in between. CDR3 size: 14 residues. CDR3 region: CAWRGGQGYNEQFF. CDR3 sequence (DNA): TGTGCCTGGAGGGGGGGGCAGGGCTACAATGAGCAGTTCTTC.

V gene TRBV6-1 combines with J gene TRBJ2-5; 7 bases match TRBD1. This CDR3 region has 14 residues. In germline, CDR1 is MNHNS, CDR2 SASEGT. V shed 6 bases, J shed 2 bases, and the junction held 6 bases outside the gene matches. The CDR3: CASRPTGNQETQYF. CDR3 in DNA: TGTGCCAGCAGACCGACAGGGAATCAAGAGACCCAGTACTTC.

This clonotype was found a few times. The chain employs TRBV6-5 and TRBJ2-3; D might be TRBD1 (5 bases). The V end was cut by 2 bases, the J end by 3 bases, with 18 bases between. Germline V gene data show CDR1 as MNHEY and CDR2 as SVGAGI. This CDR3 has 17 amino acids. The CDR3 sequence is CASSYRPQGWATDTQYF. CDR3 nucleotides: TGTGCCAGCAGTTACAGGCCGCAGGGATGGGCGACAGATACGCAGTATTTT.

This clonotype was picked up a small number of times. The J gene is TRBJ2-5, the V gene TRBV7-9, with D possibly being TRBD1 (5 bases). The V and J ends lost 5 bases and 7 bases respectively, with 17 bases between them. Germline CDR1 and CDR2: SEHNR and FQNEAQ (reference sequence). The CDR3 is 14 amino acids. The CDR3 spells CASSDQDSLGTQYF. CDR3 nucleotides: TGTGCCAGCAGCGATCAAGACAGCCTCGGGACCCAGTACTTC.

This chain links TRBV24-1 with TRBJ2-3; no definite D call. V lost 3 bases and J lost 6, with 9 bases in between. The CDR3 runs 13 residues. Germline lookup yields CDR1 KGHDR and CDR2 SFDVKD. The DNA of the CDR3 is TGTGCCACCAGTGATGAAGGTTACGATACGCAGTATTTT. It yields the protein CATSDEGYDTQYF.

This clonotype was recorded at least ten times. This chain joins TRBV10-3 and TRBJ2-2; no definite D call. V lost 5 bases, J lost 8 bases, and 12 bases lay in between. The CDR3 is 13 amino acids. Per germline, CDR1 ENHRY and CDR2 SYGVKD. The CDR3 nucleotides are TGTGCCATCAGTCCCCCTCAGCGTGGGGAGCTGTTTTTT. It yields the protein CAISPPQRGELFF.

This chain uses TRBV10-2 with TRBJ1-2, with 8 nucleotides matching TRBD1. Trimming removed 3 bases from V and 4 bases from J; junction bases left unmatched: 13. CDR1 is WSHSY, CDR2 SAAADI, per germline. The CDR3 spans 17 residues. For the CDR3, the DNA is TGCGCCAGCAGTGATTCCGGCCCGGACAGGGCGGGCTATGGCTACACCTTC. It translates to CASSDSGPDRAGYGYTF.

This chain connects TRBV4-1 to TRBJ1-3; 12 bases agree with TRBD1. V shed 3 bases, J shed 1 base, and the junction held 4 bases outside the gene matches. This CDR3 has 17 residues. Per germline, CDR1 MGHRA and CDR2 YSYEKL. The CDR3 DNA is TGCGCCAGCAGCCACAGGGGACAGGGGGCTTCTGGAAACACCATATATTTT. Its protein product is CASSHRGQGASGNTIYF.

This clonotype appeared a few times. The V and J genes are TRBV6-1 and TRBJ2-5; 8 positions agree with TRBD2. The CDR3 extends over 15 amino acids. Looked up from germline, CDR1 is MNHNS and CDR2 is SASEGT. The V segment lost 5 bases and the J segment 2 bases; nucleotides outside the gene matches: 7. CDR3 nucleotide sequence: TGTGCCAGCAGTCGCGGGACTAGGGTTCAAGAGACCCAGTACTTC. Residues: CASSRGTRVQETQYF.

This clonotype was observed many times. V is TRBV6-5 and J is TRBJ2-1; 12 nucleotides align to TRBD2. V lost 5 bases, J lost 5 bases, and 10 bases stayed unmatched. CDR3 size: 17 residues. The germline V gene has CDR1 MNHEY and CDR2 SVGAGI. The CDR3 DNA reads TGTGCCAGCAGTACCCACTCTAGCGGGGGGGCGGACAATGAGCAGTTCTTC. As protein: CASSTHSSGGADNEQFF.

This chain uses TRBV4-1 with TRBJ2-1; D remains ambiguous. Trimming left V 0 bases short and J 9 bases short, with 12 bases between. Germline loops: CDR1 MGHRA, CDR2 YSYEKL. CDR3 length: 14 amino acids. The CDR3 region has the DNA TGCGCCAGCAGCCAAGAGGGTCTACTCGGTGAGCAGTTCTTC. Translating gives CASSQEGLLGEQFF.

This clonotype was counted only a few times. V is TRBV27 and J is TRBJ2-1; 7 nucleotides line up with TRBD2. CDR1 MNHEY and CDR2 SMNVEV come from the germline V gene (reference sequence). The CDR3 is 14 residues long. CDR3 nucleotide sequence: TGTGCGTCGGCCCCGGGGGGCTCCTACAATGAGCAGTTCTTC. This codes for CASAPGGSYNEQFF.